The next 19 T cell receptor beta chains were all read from a single sample in a study of immune evolution from preneoplasia to lung adenocarcinoma. Generated by immunoSEQ multiplex PCR, the TCRdb table keeps only in-frame clones and is missing some. The table records about 5,800 clones, roughly 83% of them present only once. The sample was FFPE adjacent normal lung tissue. Every receptor here comes from a person aged 55 to 79 with lung adenocarcinoma.

This clone was seen once. The chain recombines TRBV2 with TRBJ1-4; D is unresolved. This CDR3 contains 13 residues. Germline CDR1 is SNHLY and CDR2 is FYNNEI. Between the trimmed V and J ends, which lost 1 base and 6 bases, there was a span of 6 bases. Written as DNA, the CDR3 is TGTGCCAGCAGTGAAGAAGTGGATGAAAAACTGTTTTTT. It codes for CASSEEVDEKLFF.

The chain is built from TRBV9 and TRBJ1-2, with no clear D. V shed 4 bases and J shed 9 bases, with 10 bases lying between them. Germline V gives CDR1 SGDLS, CDR2 YYNGEE. The CDR3 contains 11 residues. In DNA, the CDR3 is TGTGCCAGCAGCACCGCTTTAAGCTACACCTTC. Its protein product is CASSTALSYTF.

This chain joins TRBV7-2 and TRBJ2-1; 12 nucleotides agree with TRBD2. Trimming removed 4 bases from V and 9 bases from J; junction bases left unmatched: 13. The CDR3 runs to 17 residues. Germline V CDR1 and CDR2: SGHTA, FQGNSA. The CDR3: CASSWGQLGLAGSEQFF. The CDR3 DNA sequence: TGTGCCAGCAGCTGGGGACAGCTAGGACTAGCGGGGTCTGAGCAGTTCTTC.

This chain links TRBV7-3 with TRBJ2-3; 10 bases fit TRBD2. This CDR3 has 16 amino acids. J gave up 1 base and V 5 bases, and 6 bases lay outside the gene matches. CDR1 and CDR2 from the germline V gene are SGHTA and FQGTGA. The CDR3 nucleotides read TGTGCCAGCAGCCCCGGGACTAGCGTGGGCACAGATACGCAGTATTTT. It specifies CASSPGTSVGTDTQYF.

This sequence joins TRBV7-9 and TRBJ2-3; tentative D call: TRBD1 (5 bases). Germline CDR1 and CDR2: SEHNR and FQNEAQ (reference sequence). This CDR3 is 15 amino acids long. The ends were cut back, 5 bases at V and 6 bases at J, with 18 bases in the middle. The CDR3 bases are TGTGCCAGCAGCCCACAGGTGTTGGCCCGGGATACGCAGTATTTT. This encodes CASSPQVLARDTQYF.

The chain is built from TRBV28 and TRBJ1-2, with D possibly matching TRBD1 (6 bases). Germline V gene data show CDR1 as MDHEN and CDR2 as SYDVKM. The CDR3 extends over 12 amino acids. V was shortened by 4 bases and J by 7 bases, with 10 bases between the two germline ends. CDR3 amino acids: CASSSQGLGYTF. The CDR3 DNA reads as TGTGCCAGCAGTTCGCAGGGGCTTGGCTACACCTTC.

The rearrangement links TRBV2 to TRBJ2-7, with a possible D match to TRBD1 (6 bases). V was clipped by 8 bases and J by 4 bases, with 18 bases between them. This CDR3 is built from 14 residues. Germline V gene data show CDR1 as SNHLY and CDR2 as FYNNEI. CDR3 amino acids: CASRTGFAFYEQYF. CDR3 bases: TGTGCCAGCCGTACAGGGTTTGCATTTTACGAGCAGTACTTC.

The V and J genes are TRBV28 and TRBJ2-4, with D unclear. Trimming cost V 1 base and J 9 bases, with 13 bases left between them. The CDR3 is 14 residues long. The germline gives CDR1 MDHEN, CDR2 SYDVKM. As DNA, the CDR3 is TGTGCCAGCAGTTTATTGGGTGATTTGGCCATTCAGTACTTC. Its protein product is CASSLLGDLAIQYF.

V usage is TRBV7-2 and J usage is TRBJ1-1, with a tentative D call TRBD1 (5 bases). This CDR3 contains 17 residues. The germline V gene encodes CDR1 SGHTA and CDR2 FQGNSA. Deletions cut 5 bases from V and 3 bases from J, with 22 bases between. In DNA, the CDR3 is TGTGCCAGCAGCCGAACAACAGGAGGAAGTCAATACACTGAAGCTTTCTTT. Its protein product is CASSRTTGGSQYTEAFF.

The chain combines TRBV6-1 with TRBJ2-3; D unresolved. Germline CDR1 MNHNS, CDR2 SASEGT. The CDR3 contains 13 residues. V dropped 6 bases and J dropped 4 bases, with 11 bases sitting between them. The CDR3 nucleotides read TGTGCCAGCAGATCTTCTAGGCCAGATACGCAGTATTTT. Its translation is CASRSSRPDTQYF.

A few counts support this clone. The J gene is TRBJ2-2, the V gene TRBV11-2, with 7 bases lining up with TRBD2. V dropped 1 base and J dropped 4; count of bases not matched to a gene: 6. The germline V gene encodes CDR1 SGHAT and CDR2 FQNNGV. The CDR3 has 16 residues. This CDR3 is CASSLVGGGGTGELFF. The CDR3 DNA reads as TGTGCCAGCAGCTTAGTCGGCGGGGGTGGCACCGGGGAGCTGTTTTTT.

The rearrangement joins TRBV19 to TRBJ1-5; TRBD1 might be the D (6 bases). Trimming removed 4 bases from V and 0 bases from J, with 10 bases in between. The CDR3 covers 15 residues. The germline gives CDR1 LNHDA, CDR2 SQIVND (reference sequence). The CDR3 loop reads CASSRGTSSNQPQHF. The CDR3 DNA sequence: TGTGCCAGTAGTAGAGGGACATCTAGCAATCAGCCCCAGCATTTT.

V gene TRBV28 combines with J gene TRBJ1-1, with D unclear. Germline V gene lookup returns CDR1 MDHEN and CDR2 SYDVKM. V lost 7 bases to trimming and J lost 1 base, with 10 bases between them. The CDR3 loop spans 13 amino acids. The CDR3 spells CASNYVGNTEAFF. The CDR3 DNA is TGTGCCAGCAATTACGTTGGGAACACTGAAGCTTTCTTT.

The rearrangement joins TRBV6-6 to TRBJ1-1; D remains unclear. CDR3 length equals 14 residues. The V end lost 4 bases, the J end lost 9 bases, and 18 bases lay between the germline ends. Germline CDR1 is MNHNY and CDR2 is SVGAGI (reference sequence). CDR3 sequence (DNA): TGTGCCAGCAGTTTTGATTGGGCAGTGGATAAAGCTTTCTTT. This translates into CASSFDWAVDKAFF.

The CDR3 is CASSQDGNQETQYF. CDR3 coding DNA: TGCGCCAGCAGCCAAGATGGCAATCAAGAGACCCAGTACTTC. The chain employs TRBV4-1 and TRBJ2-5; D is ambiguous. CDR3 length: 14 residues. Trimming shortened V by 0 bases and J by 2 bases, and 7 bases separated the two germline ends. The germline CDR1 and CDR2 sequences are MGHRA and YSYEKL.

The chain combines TRBV29-1 with TRBJ2-5, with a possible D match to TRBD2 (6 bases). Per germline, CDR1 SQVTM and CDR2 ANQGSEA. Trimming took 3 bases from V and 5 from J, leaving 16 bases between them. The CDR3 consists of 14 residues. DNA for the CDR3: TGCAGCGTTGACGCGGGTCTTCGGGGGGAGACCCAGTACTTC. The encoded protein is CSVDAGLRGETQYF.

This chain uses TRBV7-9 with TRBJ1-4; D perhaps matches TRBD1 (5 bases). CDR1 is SEHNR and CDR2 is FQNEAQ in the germline V gene (reference sequence). This CDR3 contains 15 residues. V shed 6 bases and J shed 2 bases, with 13 bases lying between them. CDR3 amino acids: CASRLQGGTNEKLFF. CDR3 in DNA: TGTGCCAGCAGACTTCAGGGAGGCACTAATGAAAAACTGTTTTTT. The full variable domain, rest sourced from reference TRBV7-9 and TRBJ1-4, is DTGVSQNPRHKITKRGQNVTFRCDPISEHNRLYWYRQTLGQGPEFLTYFQNEAQLEKSRLLSDRFSAERPKGSFSTLEIQRTEQGDSAMYLCASRLQGGTNEKLFFGSGTQLSVL.

The genes are TRBV9 and TRBJ2-7, with D hard to call. Germline-derived CDR1 and CDR2 are SGDLS and YYNGEE. The V and J ends lost 0 bases and 6 bases respectively, with 16 bases between them. The CDR3 consists of 15 residues. The CDR3 spells CASSVGVAPLSEQYF. The DNA for the CDR3 is TGTGCCAGCAGCGTAGGGGTGGCCCCGCTCTCCGAGCAGTACTTC.

The CDR3 DNA sequence: TGTGCCAGCAGTGAAAGGCCAGATCAGCCCCAGCATTTT. Translating it yields CASSERPDQPQHF. V gene TRBV6-1 combines with J gene TRBJ1-5; no clear D. From germline, CDR1 is MNHNS and CDR2 SASEGT. The CDR3 totals 13 residues. Trimming stripped 2 bases from V and 5 bases from J, with 7 bases between.